This entry concerns a single TCR beta chain. Its matching antigen is unknown. The CDR3 length is 16 residues. With 0 bases clipped from V and 5 bases from J, the junction kept 7 bases outside the gene matches. Germline V gene lookup returns CDR1 ENHRY and CDR2 SYGVKD. This sample is part of a study of cytomegalovirus exposure and HLA in healthy donors. Overall study context: There were more than 350 genotyped donors. Of these, 81% fell in the genetic ancestry cluster associated with self-reported Caucasian donors. Notes on the study in general: Several V segments, TRBV6-2 and TRBV6-3 among them, could not be told apart and were dropped.

A multiplex PCR was run with 60 Vbeta primers and 13 Jbeta primers. Using immunoSEQ multiplex PCR, the repertoire was profiled, and TCRdb retains in-frame clones only, with some absent. Of 120,000 to 150,000 clones in the sample, more than 55% are singletons; the top ten hold 6.5%. The chain has TRBV10-3 and TRBJ2-1; 7 bases map to TRBD1. The receptor's source is a woman aged 55-70 years in good health and CMV-seronegative. Sequencing was done on a sample of PBMCs. CDR3 region: CAISESRRQGDNEQFF. DNA of the CDR3: TGTGCCATCAGTGAGTCCAGGAGGCAGGGGGACAATGAGCAGTTCTTC.